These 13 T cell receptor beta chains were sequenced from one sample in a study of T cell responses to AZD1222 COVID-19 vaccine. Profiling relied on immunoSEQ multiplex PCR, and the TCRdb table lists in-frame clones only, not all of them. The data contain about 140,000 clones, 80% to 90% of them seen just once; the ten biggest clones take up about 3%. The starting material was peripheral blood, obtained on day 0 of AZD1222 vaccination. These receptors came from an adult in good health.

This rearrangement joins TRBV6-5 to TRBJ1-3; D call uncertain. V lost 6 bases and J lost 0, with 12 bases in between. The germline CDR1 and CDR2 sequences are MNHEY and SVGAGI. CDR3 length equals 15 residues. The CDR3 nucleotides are TGTGCCAGCAGAGCAGACGCACACTCTGGAAACACCATATATTTT. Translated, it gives CASRADAHSGNTIYF.

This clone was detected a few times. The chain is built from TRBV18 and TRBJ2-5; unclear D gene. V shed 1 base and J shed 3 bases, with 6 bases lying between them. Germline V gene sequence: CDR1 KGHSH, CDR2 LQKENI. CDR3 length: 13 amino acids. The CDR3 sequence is CASSPRAKETQYF. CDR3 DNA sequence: TGTGCCAGCTCACCACGGGCCAAAGAGACCCAGTACTTC.

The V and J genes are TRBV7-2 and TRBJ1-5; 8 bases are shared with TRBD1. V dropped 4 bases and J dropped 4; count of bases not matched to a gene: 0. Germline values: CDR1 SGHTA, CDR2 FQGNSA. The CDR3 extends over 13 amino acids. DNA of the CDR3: TGTGCCAGCAGCTACAGGGGGAATCAGCCCCAGCATTTT. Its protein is CASSYRGNQPQHF.

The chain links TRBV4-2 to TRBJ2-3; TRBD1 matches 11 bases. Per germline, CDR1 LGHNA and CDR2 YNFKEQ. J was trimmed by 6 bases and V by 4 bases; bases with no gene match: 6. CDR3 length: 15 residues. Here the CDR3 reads CASSRGTGGADTQYF. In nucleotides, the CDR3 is TGTGCCAGCAGCCGTGGGACAGGGGGAGCGGATACGCAGTATTTT.

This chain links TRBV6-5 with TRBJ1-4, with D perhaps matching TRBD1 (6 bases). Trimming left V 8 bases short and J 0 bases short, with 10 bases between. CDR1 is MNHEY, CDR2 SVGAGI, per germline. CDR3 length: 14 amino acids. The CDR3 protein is CASLGGPTNEKLFF. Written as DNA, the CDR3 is TGTGCCAGCCTGGGGGGGCCAACTAATGAAAAACTGTTTTTT.

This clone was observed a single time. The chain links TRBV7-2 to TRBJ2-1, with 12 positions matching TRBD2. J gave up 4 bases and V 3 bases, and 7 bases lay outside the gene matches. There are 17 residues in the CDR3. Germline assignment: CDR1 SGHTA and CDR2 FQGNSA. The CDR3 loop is CASSLASSGGAYNEQFF. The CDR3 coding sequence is TGTGCCAGCAGCTTGGCGTCTAGCGGGGGGGCTTACAATGAGCAGTTCTTC.

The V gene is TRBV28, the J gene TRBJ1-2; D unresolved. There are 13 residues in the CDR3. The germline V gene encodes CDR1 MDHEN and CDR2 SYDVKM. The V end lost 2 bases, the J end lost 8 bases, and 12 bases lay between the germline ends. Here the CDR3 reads CASSLLGVGGYTF. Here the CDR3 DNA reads TGTGCCAGCAGTTTACTTGGGGTTGGCGGCTACACCTTC.

The CDR3 coding sequence is TGTGCCACCAGCAGAAATATTAGGCAAGCCTTGTTGGAGACCCAGTACTTC. Amino acid sequence: CATSRNIRQALLETQYF. The chain is built from TRBV15 and TRBJ2-5; D gene ambiguous. Deletions cut 2 bases from V and 5 bases from J, with 21 bases between. This CDR3 comprises 17 residues. The germline V gene has CDR1 LNHNV and CDR2 YYDKDF (reference sequence).

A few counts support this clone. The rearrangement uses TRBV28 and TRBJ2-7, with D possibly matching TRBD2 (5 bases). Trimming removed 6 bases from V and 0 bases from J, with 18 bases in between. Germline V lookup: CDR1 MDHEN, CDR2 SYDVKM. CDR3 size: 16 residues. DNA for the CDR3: TGTGCCAGCAGCCCGAGGCGGCGACGGGGCTCCTACGAGCAGTACTTC. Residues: CASSPRRRRGSYEQYF. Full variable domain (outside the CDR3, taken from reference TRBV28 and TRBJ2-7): DVKVTQSSRYLVKRTGEKVFLECVQDMDHENMFWYRQDPGLGLRLIYFSYDVKMKEKGDIPEGYSVSREKKERFSLILESASTNQTSMYLCASSPRRRRGSYEQYFGPGTRLTVT.

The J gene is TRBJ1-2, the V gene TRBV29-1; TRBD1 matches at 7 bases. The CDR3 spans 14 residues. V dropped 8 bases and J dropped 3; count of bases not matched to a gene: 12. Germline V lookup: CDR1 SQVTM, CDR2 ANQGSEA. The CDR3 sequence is CSHTRGPPDYGYTF. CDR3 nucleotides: TGCAGCCACACGAGGGGGCCGCCGGACTATGGCTACACCTTC.

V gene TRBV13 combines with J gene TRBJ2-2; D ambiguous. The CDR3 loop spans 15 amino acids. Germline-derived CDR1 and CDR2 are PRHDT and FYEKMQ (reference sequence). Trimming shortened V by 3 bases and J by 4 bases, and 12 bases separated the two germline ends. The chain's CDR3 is CASSFLRTGTGELFF. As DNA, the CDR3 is TGTGCCAGCAGCTTCCTCAGAACGGGCACCGGGGAGCTGTTTTTT.

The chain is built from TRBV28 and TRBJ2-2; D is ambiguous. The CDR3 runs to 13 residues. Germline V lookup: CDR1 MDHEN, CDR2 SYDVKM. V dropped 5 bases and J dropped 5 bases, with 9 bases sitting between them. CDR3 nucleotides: TGTGCCAGCAGTCCCTCCCTAACCGGGGAGCTGTTTTTT. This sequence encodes CASSPSLTGELFF. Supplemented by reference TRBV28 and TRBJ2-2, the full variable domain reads DVKVTQSSRYLVKRTGEKVFLECVQDMDHENMFWYRQDPGLGLRLIYFSYDVKMKEKGDIPEGYSVSREKKERFSLILESASTNQTSMYLCASSPSLTGELFFGEGSRLTVL.

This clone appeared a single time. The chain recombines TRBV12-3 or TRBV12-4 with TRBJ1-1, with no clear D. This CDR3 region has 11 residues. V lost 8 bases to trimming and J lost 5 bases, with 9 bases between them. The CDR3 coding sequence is TGTGCCAGCTTTTACGGAACTGAAGCTTTCTTT. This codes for CASFYGTEAFF.